This T cell receptor (beta chain) came from a study of blood T cells in healthy people across ages. General observations from the study: Changes seen in expanded clonotypes were possibly confounded by donor CMV status left unknown.

For the second PCR, which ran for about 6 to 11 cycles, a sample-barcoded 5' primer and a J-beta primer mix were used. TCRdb reprocessed the 5' RACE reads via MiXCR and lists one record per CDR3 protein. Of some 1.5 million distinct CDR3 sequences detected, roughly two fifths appear once; the ten largest clones hold around 4%. This clonotype occurred once. The target antigen is unknown. Germline V gene sequence: CDR1 SGHTA, CDR2 FQGNSA. The V end was cut by 3 bases, the J end by 7 bases, with 12 bases between. CDR3 length equals 14 residues. This sequence was found in a woman between 18 and 29 years old in good health. The chain is built from TRBV7-2 and TRBJ1-4, with D uncertain. The sequencing input was blood. CDR3 region: CASSFWGESEKLFF. In nucleotides, the CDR3 is TGTGCCAGCAGCTTCTGGGGAGAGAGTGAAAAACTGTTTTTT. Full variable domain (rest looked up from reference TRBV7-2 and TRBJ1-4): GAGVSQSPSNKVTEKGKDVELRCDPISGHTALYWYRQSLGQGLEFLIYFQGNSAPDKSGLPSDRFSAERTGGSVSTLTIQRTQQEDSAVYLCASSFWGESEKLFFGSGTQLSVL.